This TCR beta chain emerged from a study of T cell clones after liver transplantation. Regarding this clone: The antigen is not known.

Trimming took 1 base from V and 4 from J, leaving 7 bases between them. The CDR3 is made up of 13 amino acids. Germline CDR1 KGHSH, CDR2 LQKENI. Study-wide points: In two subjects, few donor cells limited the measurable donor-reactive repertoire. Small, mixed patient groups and varying post-transplant times limit these conclusions. A significant post-transplant drop in circulating graft-donor-reactive CD4 TCRbeta sequences occurred in most of the 8 subjects.

Assay used: immunoSEQ multiplex PCR; TCRdb lists only in-frame clones, some missing. The sample consists of roughly 100,000 clones, roughly four fifths of them appearing once. The source of this sequence is a human donor who received a liver transplant. The sequencing here drew on CD4+ T cells from blood, taken before liver transplant. This chain uses TRBV18 with TRBJ2-5; D may match TRBD1 or TRBD2 (5 bases each). The DNA of the CDR3 is TGTGCCAGCTCACCACAGGGGAGAGAGACCCAGTACTTC. Its protein product is CASSPQGRETQYF.